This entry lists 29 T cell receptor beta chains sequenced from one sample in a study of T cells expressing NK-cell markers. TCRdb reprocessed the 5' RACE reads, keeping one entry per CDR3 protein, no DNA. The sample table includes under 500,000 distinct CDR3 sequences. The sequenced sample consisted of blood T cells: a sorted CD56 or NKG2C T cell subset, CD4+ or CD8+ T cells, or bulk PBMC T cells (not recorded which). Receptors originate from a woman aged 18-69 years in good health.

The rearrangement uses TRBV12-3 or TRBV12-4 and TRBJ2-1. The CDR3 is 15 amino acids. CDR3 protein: CASSLEWVGYNEQFF.

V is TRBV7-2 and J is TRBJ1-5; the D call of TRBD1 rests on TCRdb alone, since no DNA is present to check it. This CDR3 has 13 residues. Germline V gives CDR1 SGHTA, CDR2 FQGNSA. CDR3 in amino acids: CASSSTGAQPQHF. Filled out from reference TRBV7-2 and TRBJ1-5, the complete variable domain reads GAGVSQSPSNKVTEKGKDVELRCDPISGHTALYWYRQSLGQGLEFLIYFQGNSAPDKSGLPSDRFSAERTGGSVSTLTIQRTQQEDSAVYLCASSSTGAQPQHFGDGTRLSIL.

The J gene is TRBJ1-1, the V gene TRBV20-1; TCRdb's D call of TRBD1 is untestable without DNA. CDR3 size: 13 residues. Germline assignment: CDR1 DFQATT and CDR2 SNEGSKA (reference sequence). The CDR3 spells CSALRTGNTEAFF.

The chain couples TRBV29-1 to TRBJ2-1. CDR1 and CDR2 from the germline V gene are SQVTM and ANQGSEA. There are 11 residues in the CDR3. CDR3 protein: CSVEDLGEQFF.

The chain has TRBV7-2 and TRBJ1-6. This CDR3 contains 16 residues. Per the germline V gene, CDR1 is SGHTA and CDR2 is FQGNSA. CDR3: CASSLEFRRTNSPLHF.

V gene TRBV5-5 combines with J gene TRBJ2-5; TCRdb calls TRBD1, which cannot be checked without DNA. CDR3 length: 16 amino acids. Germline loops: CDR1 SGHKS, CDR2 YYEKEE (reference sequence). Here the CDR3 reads CASSLGWDRLSETQYF.

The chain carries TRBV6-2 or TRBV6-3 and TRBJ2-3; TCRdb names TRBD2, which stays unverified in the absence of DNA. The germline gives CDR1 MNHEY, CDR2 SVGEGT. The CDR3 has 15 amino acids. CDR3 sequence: CASSATSGGADTQYF.

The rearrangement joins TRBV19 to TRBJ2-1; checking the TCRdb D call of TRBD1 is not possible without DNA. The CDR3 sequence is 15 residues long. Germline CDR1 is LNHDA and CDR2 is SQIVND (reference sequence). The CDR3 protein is CASSIGSRGGNEQFF.

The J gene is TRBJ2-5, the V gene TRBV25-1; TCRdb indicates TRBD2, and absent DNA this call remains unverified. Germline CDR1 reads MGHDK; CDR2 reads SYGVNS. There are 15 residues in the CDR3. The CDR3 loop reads CASSEGGEGRKTQYF.

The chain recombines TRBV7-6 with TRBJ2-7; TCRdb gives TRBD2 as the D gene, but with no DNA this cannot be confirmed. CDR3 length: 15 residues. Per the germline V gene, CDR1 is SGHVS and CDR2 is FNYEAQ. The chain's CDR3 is CASSKAASDLGEQYF.

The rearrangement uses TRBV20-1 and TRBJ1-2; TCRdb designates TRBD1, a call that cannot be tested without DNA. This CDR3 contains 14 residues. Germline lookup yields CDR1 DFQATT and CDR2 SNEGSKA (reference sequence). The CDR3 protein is CSAQSGLGDYGYTF.

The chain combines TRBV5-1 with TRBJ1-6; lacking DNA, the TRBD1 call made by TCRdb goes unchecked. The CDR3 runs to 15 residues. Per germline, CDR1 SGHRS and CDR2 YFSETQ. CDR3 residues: CASSLDTGRNSPLHF.

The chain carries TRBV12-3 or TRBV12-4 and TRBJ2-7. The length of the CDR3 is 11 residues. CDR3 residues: CASSFGLEQYF.

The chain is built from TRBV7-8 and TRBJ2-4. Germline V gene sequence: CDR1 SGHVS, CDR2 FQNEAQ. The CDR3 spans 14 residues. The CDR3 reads CASSSHLAKNIQYF. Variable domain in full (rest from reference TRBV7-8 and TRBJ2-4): GAGVSQSPRYKVAKRGQDVALRCDPISGHVSLFWYQQALGQGPEFLTYFQNEAQLDKSGLPSDRFFAERPEGSVSTLKIQRTQQEDSAVYLCASSSHLAKNIQYFGAGTRLSVL.

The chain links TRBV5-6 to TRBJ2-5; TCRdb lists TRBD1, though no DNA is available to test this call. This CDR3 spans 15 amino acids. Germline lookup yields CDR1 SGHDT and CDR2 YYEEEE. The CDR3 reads CASSLAAGARETQYF.

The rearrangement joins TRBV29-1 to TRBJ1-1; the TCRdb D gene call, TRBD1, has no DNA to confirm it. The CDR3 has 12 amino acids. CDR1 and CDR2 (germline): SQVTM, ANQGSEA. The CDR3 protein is CSAHTGDAEAFF.

The CDR3 sequence: CASSQDRSRAGNTIYF. The chain joins TRBV4-3 to TRBJ1-3; with no DNA, the TCRdb D assignment of TRBD1 cannot be verified. CDR3 length equals 16 residues. From germline, CDR1 is LGHNA and CDR2 YSLEER.

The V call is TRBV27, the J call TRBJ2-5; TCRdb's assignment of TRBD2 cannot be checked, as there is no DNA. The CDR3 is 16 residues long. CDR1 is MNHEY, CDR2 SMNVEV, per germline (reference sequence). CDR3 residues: CASSFALAGGPETQYF.

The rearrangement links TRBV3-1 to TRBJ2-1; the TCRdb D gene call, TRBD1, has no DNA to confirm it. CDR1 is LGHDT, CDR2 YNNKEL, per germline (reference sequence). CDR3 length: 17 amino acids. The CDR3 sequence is CASSQGLAQRQGNEQFF.

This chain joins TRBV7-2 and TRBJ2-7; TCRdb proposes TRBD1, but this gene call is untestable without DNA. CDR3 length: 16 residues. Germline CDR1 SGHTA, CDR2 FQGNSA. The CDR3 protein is CASSSGTHQKTYEQYF.

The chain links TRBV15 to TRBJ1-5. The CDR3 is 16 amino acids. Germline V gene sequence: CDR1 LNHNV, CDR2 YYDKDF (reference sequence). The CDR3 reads CATSEPIAYSNQPQHF.

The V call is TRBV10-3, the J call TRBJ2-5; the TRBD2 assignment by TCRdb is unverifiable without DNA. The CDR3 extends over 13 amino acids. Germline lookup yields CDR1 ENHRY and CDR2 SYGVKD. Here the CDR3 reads CAISGGAGETQYF.

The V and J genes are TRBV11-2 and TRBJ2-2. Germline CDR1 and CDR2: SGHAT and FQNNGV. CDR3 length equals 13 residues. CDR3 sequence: CASSFRWVGELFF.

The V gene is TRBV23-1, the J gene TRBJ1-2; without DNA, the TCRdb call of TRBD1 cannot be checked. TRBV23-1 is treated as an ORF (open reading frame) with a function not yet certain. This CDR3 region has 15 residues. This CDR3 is CASSQSWDGDYGYTF.

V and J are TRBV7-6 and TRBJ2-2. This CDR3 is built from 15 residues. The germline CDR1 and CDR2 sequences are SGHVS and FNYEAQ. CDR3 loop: CASSLVPESSGELFF. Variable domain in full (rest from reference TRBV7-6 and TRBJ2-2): GAGVSQSPRYKVTKRGQDVALRCDPISGHVSLYWYRQALGQGPEFLTYFNYEAQQDKSGLPNDRFSAERPEGSISTLTIQRTEQRDSAMYRCASSLVPESSGELFFGEGSRLTVL.

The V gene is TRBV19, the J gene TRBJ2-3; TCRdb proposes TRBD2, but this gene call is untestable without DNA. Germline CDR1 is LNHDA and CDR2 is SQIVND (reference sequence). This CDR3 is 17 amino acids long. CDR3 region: CASSAPLKREGRDTQYF.

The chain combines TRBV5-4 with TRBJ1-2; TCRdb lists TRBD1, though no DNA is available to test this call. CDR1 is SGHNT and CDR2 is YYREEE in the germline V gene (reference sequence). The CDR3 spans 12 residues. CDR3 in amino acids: CASSSRREGYTF. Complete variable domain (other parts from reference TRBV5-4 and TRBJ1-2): ETGVTQSPTHLIKTRGQQVTLRCSSQSGHNTVSWYQQALGQGPQFIFQYYREEENGRGNFPPRFSGLQFPNYSSELNVNALELDDSALYLCASSSRREGYTFGSGTRLTVV.

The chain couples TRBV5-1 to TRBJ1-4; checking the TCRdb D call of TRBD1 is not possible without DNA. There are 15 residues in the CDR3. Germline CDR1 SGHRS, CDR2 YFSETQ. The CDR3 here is CASSFDRRANEKLFF.

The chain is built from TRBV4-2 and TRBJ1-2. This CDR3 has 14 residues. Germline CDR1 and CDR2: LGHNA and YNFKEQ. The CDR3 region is CASSRVPGAYGYTF.